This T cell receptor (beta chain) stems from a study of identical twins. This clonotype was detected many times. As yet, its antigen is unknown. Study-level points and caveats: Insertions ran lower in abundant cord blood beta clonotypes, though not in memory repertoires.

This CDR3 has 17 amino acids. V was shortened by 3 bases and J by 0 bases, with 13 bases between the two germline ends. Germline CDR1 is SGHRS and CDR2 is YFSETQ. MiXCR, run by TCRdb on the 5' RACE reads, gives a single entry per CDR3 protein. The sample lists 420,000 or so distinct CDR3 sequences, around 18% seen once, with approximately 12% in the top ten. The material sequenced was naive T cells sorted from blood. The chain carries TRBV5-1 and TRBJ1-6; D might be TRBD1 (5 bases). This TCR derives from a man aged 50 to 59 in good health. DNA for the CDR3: TGCGCCAGCAGCTCGGGACTGCTAGACTCCTATAATTCACCCCTCCACTTT. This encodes CASSSGLLDSYNSPLHF.